This T cell receptor (beta chain) was retrieved from a study of T cells in localized non-small cell lung cancer. Study conclusions and caveats: Tumor showed lower T cell clonality than uninvolved adjacent lung, where it was highest. Sequencing involved a lone tumor region, leaving heterogeneity possible.

In the case of this clone: Its antigen is undetermined.

Trimming removed 4 bases from V and 11 bases from J, with 12 bases in between. From germline, CDR1 is MDHEN and CDR2 SYDVKM. The CDR3 has 12 residues. Some clones are missing from TCRdb's copy, which holds only in-frame ones; the method was immunoSEQ multiplex PCR. Among about 37,000 clones, around 93% were seen once, and the ten largest hold approximately 12%. The sample was peripheral blood mononuclear cells, taken before any cancer treatment. The TCR was taken from an older female donor with stage II lung adenocarcinoma. The V and J genes are TRBV28 and TRBJ2-1; no clear D gene. CDR3 nucleotides: TGTGCCAGCAGTTACGACCGTCACCAGCAGTTCTTC. Translation gives CASSYDRHQQFF.